Given below is one T cell receptor beta chain in context. No antigen is known for it. The junction differs from germline at one of its ends, possibly a read error. The entry originates in a study of cytomegalovirus exposure and HLA in healthy donors. Regarding the study as a whole: As a later analysis showed, a missense DCLRE1C variant was linked to trimming of TCR beta V- and J-genes. Sequence variants that were highly shared formed a cluster that was likely a sequencing artifact.

60 Vbeta and 13 Jbeta primers were used in PCR. TCRdb keeps only in-frame clones here, not all; method: immunoSEQ multiplex PCR. The sample has under 250,000 clones, over 80% seen once. Germline values: CDR1 SSHAT, CDR2 FNYEAQ (reference sequence). CDR3 length: 15 residues. The sample comprised PBMCs. The TCR was taken from a boy between 2 and 10 years old in good health and CMV-seronegative. The chain joins TRBV7-7 to TRBJ2-5; TRBD1 agrees at 7 bases. DNA of the CDR3: TGTGCTAGCAGCCGACAGGGACATCTCCAAGAGACCCAGTACTTC. This codes for CASSRQGHLQETQYF. The complete variable domain, with remaining parts taken from reference TRBV7-7 and TRBJ2-5, reads GAGVSQSPRYKVTKRGQDVTLRCDPISSHATLYWYQQALGQGPEFLTYFNYEAQPDKSGLPSDRFSAERPEGSISTLTIQRTEQRDSAMYRCASSRQGHLQETQYFGPGTRLLVL.